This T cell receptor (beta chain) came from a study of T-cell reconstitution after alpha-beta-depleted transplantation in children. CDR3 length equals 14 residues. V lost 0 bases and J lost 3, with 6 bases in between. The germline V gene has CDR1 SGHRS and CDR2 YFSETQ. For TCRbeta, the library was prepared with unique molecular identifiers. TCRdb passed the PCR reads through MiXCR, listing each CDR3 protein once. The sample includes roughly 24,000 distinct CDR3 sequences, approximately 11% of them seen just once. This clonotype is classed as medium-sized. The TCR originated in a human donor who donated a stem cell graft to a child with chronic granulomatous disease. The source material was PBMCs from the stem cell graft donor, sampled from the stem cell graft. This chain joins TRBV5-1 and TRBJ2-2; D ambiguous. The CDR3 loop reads CASSLARHTGELFF. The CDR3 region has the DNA TGCGCCAGCAGCTTGGCAAGACACACCGGGGAGCTGTTTTTT. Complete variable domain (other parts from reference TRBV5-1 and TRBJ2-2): KAGVTQTPRYLIKTRGQQVTLSCSPISGHRSVSWYQQTPGQGLQFLFEYFSETQRNKGNFPGRFSGRQFSNSRSEMNVSTLELGDSALYLCASSLARHTGELFFGEGSRLTVL.